These T cell receptor beta chains were read from a single sample in a study of cytomegalovirus exposure and HLA in healthy donors. Clones were read by immunoSEQ multiplex PCR, and TCRdb kept only the in-frame ones, dropping some. This table holds tens of thousands of clones, around nine tenths found once. Sequenced input: PBMCs. These receptors all come from a man between 18 and 29 years old in good health and CMV-seronegative. CDR3s include the opening cysteine and the closing phenylalanine or tryptophan. Each record gives: D gene, J gene, clone size, V gene, CDR3 protein, CDR3 DNA. A D gene is named only where the DNA matches it firmly. Some rows mark clone size as missing; the rest say once, few, many or name a class of expanded clone.

d_call: TRBD1
j_call: TRBJ1-2
clone_size: .
v_call: TRBV5-1
cdr3_aa: CASRGGTAGGGYTF
cdr3_nt: TGCGCCAGCCGAGGAGGGACAGCCGGCGGGGGCTACACCTTC

d_call: .
j_call: TRBJ1-1
clone_size: .
v_call: TRBV23-1
cdr3_aa: CASSQYESINTEAFF
cdr3_nt: TGCGCCAGCAGTCAATATGAGAGCATAAACACTGAAGCTTTCTTT

d_call: .
j_call: TRBJ2-1
clone_size: .
v_call: TRBV11-2
cdr3_aa: CASSRQYSGDNEQFF
cdr3_nt: TGTGCCAGCAGCCGTCAATATTCGGGGGACAATGAGCAGTTCTTC

d_call: TRBD2
j_call: TRBJ2-1
clone_size: .
v_call: TRBV18
cdr3_aa: CASSPIEAGGGNEQFF
cdr3_nt: TGTGCCAGCTCACCAATTGAAGCGGGAGGTGGCAATGAGCAGTTCTTC

d_call: TRBD2
j_call: TRBJ2-2
clone_size: once
v_call: TRBV9
cdr3_aa: CASRASGSGELFF
cdr3_nt: TGTGCCAGCAGAGCTAGCGGGAGCGGGGAGCTGTTTTTT

d_call: TRBD1
j_call: TRBJ1-2
clone_size: once
v_call: TRBV7-2
cdr3_aa: CASSLELRGDYGYTF
cdr3_nt: TGTGCCAGCAGCTTAGAGCTCAGGGGGGACTATGGCTACACCTTC

d_call: .
j_call: TRBJ2-7
clone_size: .
v_call: TRBV5-4
cdr3_aa: CASSPRASDSYEQYF
cdr3_nt: TGTGCCAGCAGCCCCCGCGCTAGCGACTCCTACGAGCAGTACTTC

d_call: TRBD1
j_call: TRBJ1-5
clone_size: .
v_call: TRBV23-1
cdr3_aa: CASSPPQGGKPQHF
cdr3_nt: TGCGCCAGCAGTCCACCACAGGGGGGAAAGCCCCAGCATTTT

d_call: .
j_call: TRBJ2-5
clone_size: .
v_call: TRBV9
cdr3_aa: CASSVDGSKGETQYF
cdr3_nt: TGTGCCAGCAGCGTAGACGGGAGTAAGGGAGAGACCCAGTACTTC

d_call: .
j_call: TRBJ2-3
clone_size: .
v_call: TRBV9
cdr3_aa: CASSARGDTQYF
cdr3_nt: TGTGCCAGCAGCGCGAGGGGGGATACGCAGTATTTT